This T cell receptor beta chain was obtained from a study of cytomegalovirus exposure and HLA in healthy donors. In the study overall: An earlier analysis identified 120 million or so unique TCR beta sequences in about 200 million T cells.

Study-level results: Most TCR beta V segments were productive about 87% or about 30% of the time in an earlier analysis.

Amplification used 60 Vbeta primers and 13 Jbeta primers. The data were produced by immunoSEQ multiplex PCR, yet TCRdb's version contains in-frame clones alone and is incomplete. This table holds approximately 170,000 clones, approximately 71% found once. A remark on this clone: Its antigen is not identified.

Sequenced material: PBMCs. This TCR derives from a middle-aged man in good health and CMV-seronegative.

In DNA, the CDR3 is TGCGCCAGCAGCTTACAGGCAACTAATGAAAAACTGTTTTTT. This translates into CASSLQATNEKLFF. This chain connects TRBV5-1 to TRBJ1-4; the D gene is possibly TRBD1 (5 bases). Germline V gene sequence: CDR1 SGHRS, CDR2 YFSETQ. Trimming took 2 bases from V and 0 from J, leaving 5 bases between them. The CDR3 extends over 14 amino acids.